These 30 T cell receptor beta chains were all obtained from the same sample, sequenced in a study of blood T cells in healthy people across ages. A J-beta primer mix and a sample-barcoded 5' primer were used in a second PCR of roughly 6 to 11 cycles. TCRdb ran MiXCR on the 5' RACE reads and lists one entry per CDR3 protein. This sample carries about 1.8 million distinct CDR3 sequences, about 49% of them seen once, and the ten largest clones take 2.1%. Input material: blood. These receptor sequences come from a woman aged 40 to 49 in good health.

This sequence joins TRBV12-3 or TRBV12-4 and TRBJ2-5; tentative D call: TRBD1 (6 bases). This CDR3 has 14 amino acids. V shed 6 bases and J shed 4 bases, with 15 bases lying between them. The CDR3 region is CASSPRWGPETQYF. In DNA form, the CDR3 reads TGTGCCAGCAGCCCGAGGTGGGGGCCAGAGACCCAGTACTTC.

This clonotype has a handful of counts. This chain joins TRBV11-2 and TRBJ2-1, with D perhaps matching TRBD1 (6 bases). Germline-derived CDR1 and CDR2 are SGHAT and FQNNGV. The CDR3 consists of 15 residues. V was pared by 6 bases and J by 5 bases, with 17 bases between. CDR3 bases: TGTGCCAGCAGTTACAACCGGGACATAGACAATGAGCAGTTCTTC. This sequence encodes CASSYNRDIDNEQFF.

The chain combines TRBV20-1 with TRBJ1-2; D gene uncertain. CDR3 length equals 13 residues. Trimming pared 7 bases from V and 1 base from J, leaving 13 bases between. Germline assignment: CDR1 DFQATT and CDR2 SNEGSKA (reference sequence). CDR3 sequence (DNA): TGCAGTGTGTGGAGGGCGGGTAACTATGGCTACACCTTC. As protein: CSVWRAGNYGYTF.

This clonotype was picked up many times. The chain employs TRBV7-9 and TRBJ2-5; D not resolved. Trimming pared 2 bases from V and 1 base from J, leaving 8 bases between. The CDR3 covers 14 residues. Germline V gene sequence: CDR1 SEHNR, CDR2 FQNEAQ (reference sequence). Here the CDR3 reads CASSLQGSQETQYF. Here the CDR3 DNA reads TGTGCCAGCAGCTTACAAGGATCCCAAGAGACCCAGTACTTC.

V usage is TRBV5-1 and J usage is TRBJ2-1; D gene unclear. The CDR3 runs to 15 residues. Germline V gene data show CDR1 as SGHRS and CDR2 as YFSETQ. V lost 0 bases and J lost 6, with 13 bases in between. This CDR3 is CASSLGLPFGNEQFF. CDR3 nucleotides: TGCGCCAGCAGCTTGGGGCTGCCTTTCGGCAATGAGCAGTTCTTC.

The chain has TRBV4-1 and TRBJ2-5, with a tentative D call TRBD2 (6 bases). V lost 0 bases and J 4 bases, leaving 15 bases between the germline ends. Germline CDR1 reads MGHRA; CDR2 reads YSYEKL. The CDR3 runs to 16 residues. In nucleotides, the CDR3 is TGCGCCAGCAGCCAAGATTTAGGAGGGAGTCGAGAGACCCAGTACTTC. Its protein is CASSQDLGGSRETQYF.

Points on this clonotype: A much larger clone sits a single nucleotide away, making a read error possible. The chain couples TRBV7-6 to TRBJ2-1, with D possibly called TRBD1 or TRBD2 (5 bases each). The germline V gene encodes CDR1 SGHVS and CDR2 FNYEAQ. The CDR3 is 12 residues long. The CDR3 bases are TGTGCCAGCAGCCCCGGGGCCAATAAGCAGTTCTTC. Its protein product is CASSPGANKQFF.

The chain joins TRBV28 to TRBJ2-1; D possibly corresponds to TRBD1 (6 bases). Germline assignment: CDR1 MDHEN and CDR2 SYDVKM. With 4 bases removed from V and 5 bases from J, the gap between germline ends came to 18 bases. The CDR3 is made up of 16 amino acids. This CDR3 reads CASSSPQGFANNEQFF. The CDR3 nucleotides read TGTGCCAGCAGTTCTCCCCAGGGGTTTGCCAACAATGAGCAGTTCTTC.

This clonotype appeared once. The V gene is TRBV20-1, the J gene TRBJ1-1, with 9 bases identical to TRBD1. V lost 1 base to trimming and J lost 4 bases; unmatched junction nucleotides: 4. This CDR3 spans 14 amino acids. Germline loops: CDR1 DFQATT, CDR2 SNEGSKA (reference sequence). The chain's CDR3 is CSARGGQGRTEAFF. CDR3 sequence (DNA): TGCAGTGCTAGAGGGGGACAGGGACGCACTGAAGCTTTCTTT.

In its sample, this clonotype was seen many times. The CDR3 loop is CASSSAWGDTQYF. CDR3 in DNA: TGTGCCAGCAGTTCCGCGTGGGGAGATACGCAGTATTTT. The gene calls are TRBV12-3 or TRBV12-4 and TRBJ2-3; D is unclear. V lost 4 bases, J lost 5 bases, and 10 bases lay in between. This CDR3 has 13 residues.

The chain links TRBV5-1 to TRBJ2-3, with D possibly TRBD1 on 8 matching bases. CDR3 length: 16 residues. Deletions cut 0 bases from V and 5 bases from J, with 16 bases between. Germline V lookup: CDR1 SGHRS, CDR2 YFSETQ. DNA of the CDR3: TGCGCCAGCAGCTTGGGGACAGGGAGGGTTAGAGATACGCAGTATTTT. It specifies CASSLGTGRVRDTQYF.

This clonotype came up a few times. The rearrangement joins TRBV20-1 to TRBJ2-7, with D possibly TRBD2 on 6 matching bases. Per germline, CDR1 DFQATT and CDR2 SNEGSKA (reference sequence). The CDR3 sequence is 13 residues long. Trimming took off 4 bases at V and 3 bases at J, with 13 bases between the two ends. The CDR3 DNA is TGCAGTGCTACTGGGGACTCATACTACGAGCAGTACTTC. This translates into CSATGDSYYEQYF.

The rearrangement links TRBV20-1 to TRBJ1-1; perhaps TRBD1 as D (6 bases). The V end was cut by 7 bases, the J end by 1 base, with 16 bases between. Germline values: CDR1 DFQATT, CDR2 SNEGSKA (reference sequence). CDR3 length: 14 amino acids. CDR3: CSVSEPGANTEAFF. The CDR3 DNA follows: TGCAGTGTTTCGGAACCGGGGGCGAACACTGAAGCTTTCTTT.

The CDR3 here is CASSYGSAGSGEQFF. The CDR3 bases are TGTGCCAGCAGTTACGGGTCGGCAGGGTCCGGTGAGCAGTTCTTC. V and J are TRBV6-6 and TRBJ2-1; perhaps TRBD1 as D (5 bases). Germline CDR1 reads MNHNY; CDR2 reads SVGAGI (reference sequence). The CDR3 has 15 amino acids. V lost 2 bases, J lost 9 bases, and 17 bases lay in between.

The chain recombines TRBV5-6 with TRBJ2-4; 8 positions match TRBD1. Germline values: CDR1 SGHDT, CDR2 YYEEEE. Germline trimming cut 0 bases from V and 3 bases from J; bases unmatched to any gene: 2. This CDR3 contains 15 residues. CDR3 nucleotides: TGTGCCAGCAGCTTGGGACAGGGGTTCAAAAACATTCAGTACTTC. It yields the protein CASSLGQGFKNIQYF.

The chain couples TRBV12-3 or TRBV12-4 to TRBJ1-1; possible D gene TRBD1, 6 bases. The CDR3 length is 11 residues. V was trimmed by 1 base and J by 10 bases, leaving 7 bases between them. The CDR3, as DNA: TGTGCCAGCAGTTTAGAGGGGGGAGCTTTCTTT. This translates into CASSLEGGAFF.

V and J are TRBV3-1 and TRBJ2-1; tentatively, D is TRBD1 (6 bases). V gave up 3 bases and J gave up 4 bases, with 19 bases separating them. CDR1 is LGHDT, CDR2 YNNKEL, per germline (reference sequence). The CDR3 extends over 17 amino acids. CDR3 in DNA: TGTGCCAGCAGCCACAGGGGAAAGGGCCTTTCTTACAATGAGCAGTTCTTC. Amino acids: CASSHRGKGLSYNEQFF.

This chain connects TRBV14 to TRBJ2-1, with TRBD1 as a possible D gene (6 bases). Germline-derived CDR1 and CDR2 are SGHDN and FVKESK. The length of the CDR3 is 13 residues. V lost 3 bases, J lost 8 bases, and 11 bases lay in between. The CDR3 sequence is CASSHLRGYEQFF. CDR3 nucleotide sequence: TGTGCCAGCAGCCACCTCAGGGGCTATGAGCAGTTCTTC.

The chain has TRBV4-2 and TRBJ1-6; D uncertain. Trimming removed 1 base at V and 6 bases at J, with 16 bases between. This CDR3 has 17 residues. Germline assignment: CDR1 LGHNA and CDR2 YNFKEQ. The CDR3 region is CASSQGRMAALNSPLHF. CDR3 nucleotide sequence: TGTGCCAGCAGCCAAGGACGTATGGCCGCCCTTAATTCACCCCTCCACTTT.

The gene calls are TRBV5-1 and TRBJ2-5, with D tentatively TRBD2 (6 bases). The CDR3 totals 15 residues. V gave up 2 bases and J gave up 1 base, with 12 bases separating them. CDR1 is SGHRS and CDR2 is YFSETQ in the germline V gene. In nucleotides, the CDR3 is TGCGCCAGCAGCTTTGGAGGGGACTGCCAAGAGACCCAGTACTTC. This gives the protein CASSFGGDCQETQYF.

The chain combines TRBV6-5 with TRBJ1-2, with TRBD1 identical over 7 bases. CDR3 length: 15 amino acids. Germline V gene data show CDR1 as MNHEY and CDR2 as SVGAGI. V gave up 8 bases and J gave up 2 bases; unmatched junction bases: 11. CDR3 DNA: TGTGCCAGCGCCGGACAGTCGACAGGGAACTATGGCTACACCTTC. This encodes CASAGQSTGNYGYTF.

The chain carries TRBV6-5 and TRBJ1-2; 7 positions match TRBD1. V shed 6 bases and J 0 bases; nucleotides not matched to a gene: 10. CDR3 size: 16 residues. Germline CDR1 and CDR2: MNHEY and SVGAGI. DNA of the CDR3: TGTGCCAGCAGCCTCTCCCCGGGACAGTCTAACTATGGCTACACCTTC. It codes for CASSLSPGQSNYGYTF.

V usage is TRBV6-2 or TRBV6-3 and J usage is TRBJ2-3, with 8 bases lining up with TRBD2. CDR3 length equals 15 residues. The trim removed 6 bases at V and 5 bases at J, leaving 10 bases unmatched. In germline, CDR1 is MNHEY, CDR2 SVGEGT. CDR3 sequence (DNA): TGTGCCAGCAGAAAGGACGGGGGGGAGTTAGATACGCAGTATTTT. This gives the protein CASRKDGGELDTQYF.

This clonotype has only a few counts. The chain has TRBV12-3 or TRBV12-4 and TRBJ1-1, with no clear D. This CDR3 has 13 amino acids. Trimming removed 8 bases at V and 4 bases at J, with 14 bases between. CDR3 region: CASRPLRSTEAFF. DNA for the CDR3: TGTGCCAGCCGCCCCCTAAGGAGCACTGAAGCTTTCTTT.

This sequence joins TRBV21-1 and TRBJ2-1; TRBD1, the D gene given by the table, was not confirmed from the DNA. TRBV21-1 is marked as a pseudogene. The CDR3 totals 15 residues. This CDR3 is CASSKVLKGVDEQFF. The CDR3 region has the DNA TGTGCCAGCAGCAAAGTTCTGAAGGGGGTGGATGAGCAGTTCTTC.

This clonotype was picked up one time. The rearrangement links TRBV6-1 to TRBJ2-4; 7 bases fit TRBD2. Judging by the DNA end, TRBJ2-5 fits better; the J call may be wrong. The CDR3 is 13 amino acids. The germline gives CDR1 MNHNS, CDR2 SASEGT. The CDR3: CAGGTILQETQYF. CDR3 in DNA: TGTGCCGGGGGGACTATTCTCCAAGAGACCCAGTACTTC.

The chain uses TRBV12-1 and TRBJ2-3; the table's D call TRBD2 went unverified against the DNA. TRBV12-1 has pseudogene status. The CDR3 covers 18 residues. In nucleotides, the CDR3 is TGTGCCAGCAGCTTTACCCCCGGGGTAGCGGGGGGGCGGGATACGCAGTATTTT. Its protein is CASSFTPGVAGGRDTQYF.

This clonotype showed up just a few times. J is TRBJ2-3 and V is TRBV10-3, with TRBD1 matching over 8 bases. The CDR3 runs 14 residues. CDR1 and CDR2 from the germline V gene are ENHRY and SYGVKD. V lost 6 bases to trimming and J lost 1 base; unmatched junction nucleotides: 3. CDR3 sequence reads: CAIREQGGTDTQYF. The DNA of the CDR3 is TGTGCCATCAGGGAACAGGGGGGCACAGATACGCAGTATTTT.

The V call is TRBV7-8, the J call TRBJ2-1; 9 bases match TRBD2. V lost 2 bases, J lost 13 bases, and 15 bases stayed unmatched. The CDR3 consists of 16 residues. Germline CDR1 is SGHVS and CDR2 is FQNEAQ. The chain's CDR3 is CASSLHQAGGWETQFF. The DNA for the CDR3 is TGTGCCAGCAGCTTACATCAAGCGGGGGGATGGGAGACCCAGTTCTTC.

CDR3 nucleotide sequence: TGCGCCAGCAGCCTCCTCGGGGGCGGGGGTTCAGGTGAGCAGTTCTTC. It yields the protein CASSLLGGGGSGEQFF. The chain recombines TRBV4-3 with TRBJ2-1; weak D call: TRBD2 (7 bases). Germline V gives CDR1 LGHNA, CDR2 YSLEER. V lost 4 bases and J lost 9, with 22 bases in between. The CDR3 length is 16 residues.